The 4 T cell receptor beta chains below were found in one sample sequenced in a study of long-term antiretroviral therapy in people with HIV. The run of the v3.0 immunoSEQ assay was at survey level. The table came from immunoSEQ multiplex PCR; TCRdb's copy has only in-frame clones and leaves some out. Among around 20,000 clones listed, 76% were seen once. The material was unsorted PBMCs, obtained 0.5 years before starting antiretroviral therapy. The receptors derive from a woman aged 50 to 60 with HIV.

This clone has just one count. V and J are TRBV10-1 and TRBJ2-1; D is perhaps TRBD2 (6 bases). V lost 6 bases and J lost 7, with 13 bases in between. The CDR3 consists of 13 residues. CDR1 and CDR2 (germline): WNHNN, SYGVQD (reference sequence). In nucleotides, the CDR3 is TGCGCCAGCAGCCCGGGGGTTTTTAATGAGCAGTTCTTC. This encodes CASSPGVFNEQFF.

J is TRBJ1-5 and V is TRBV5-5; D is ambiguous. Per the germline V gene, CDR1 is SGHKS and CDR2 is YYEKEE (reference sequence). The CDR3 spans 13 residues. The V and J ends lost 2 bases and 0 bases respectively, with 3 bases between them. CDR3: CASSLDSNQPQHF. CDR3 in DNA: TGTGCCAGCAGCTTAGATAGCAATCAGCCCCAGCATTTT. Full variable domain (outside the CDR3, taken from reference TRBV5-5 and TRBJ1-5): DAGVTQSPTHLIKTRGQQVTLRCSPISGHKSVSWYQQVLGQGPQFIFQYYEKEERGRGNFPDRFSARQFPNYSSELNVNALLLGDSALYLCASSLDSNQPQHFGDGTRLSIL.

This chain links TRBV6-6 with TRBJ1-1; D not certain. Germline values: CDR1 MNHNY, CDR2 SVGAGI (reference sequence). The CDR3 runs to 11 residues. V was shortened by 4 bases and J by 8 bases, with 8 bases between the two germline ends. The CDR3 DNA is TGTGCCAGCAGTTTCGGCCTCGAAGCTTTCTTT. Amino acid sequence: CASSFGLEAFF.

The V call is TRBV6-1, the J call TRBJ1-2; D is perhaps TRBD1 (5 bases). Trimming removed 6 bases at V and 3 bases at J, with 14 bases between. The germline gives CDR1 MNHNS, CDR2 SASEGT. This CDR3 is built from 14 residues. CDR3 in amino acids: CASSPEQGDYGYTF. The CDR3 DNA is TGTGCCAGCAGCCCAGAGCAGGGTGACTATGGCTACACCTTC.